The source of this T cell receptor (beta chain) is a study of quantifying T cell responses using KT2 cells. Study information: RNA was reverse transcribed with TCR alpha and beta constant-region primers.

The CDR3 spans 11 residues. V was shortened by 6 bases and J by 8 bases, with 10 bases between the two germline ends. Germline-derived CDR1 and CDR2 are SGHAT and FQNNGV. A single-stranded UMI oligo with SP2 sequence was ligated to cDNA 3' ends. First-round PCR used three to five cycles and beta primers RC1.1 and RC1.2 covering TRBC1 and TRBC2. One entry per CDR3 protein, called by TCRdb with MiXCR from the UMI-ligation and nested PCR reads. Of fewer than 50,000 distinct CDR3 sequences listed, about 17% are singletons. This TCR came from a human donor. Specimen: PBMCs spiked with cells of the T cell clone KT2. The chain joins TRBV11-2 to TRBJ1-2; D is unresolved. This CDR3 reads CASSRTWGYTF. The CDR3, as DNA: TGTGCCAGCAGTCGAACTTGGGGCTACACCTTC.